The next 5 T cell receptor beta chains were all read from a single sample in a study of blood T cell dynamics during melanoma immunotherapy. Clones were sequenced by immunoSEQ multiplex PCR, and TCRdb holds only the in-frame ones, with some missing. The top ten hold 9.5% to 12% of the sample, which has more than 9,000 clones, around 86% seen once. Time point given: pre-treatment baseline. The material sequenced was blood, taken from a patient treated with checkpoint blockade. The receptors were sampled from a human donor with melanoma.

The J gene is TRBJ1-1, the V gene TRBV6-1, with D perhaps TRBD1 (5 bases). Germline CDR1 MNHNS, CDR2 SASEGT. V lost 0 bases and J 1 base, leaving 9 bases between the germline ends. The CDR3 is made up of 15 amino acids. As DNA, the CDR3 is TGTGCCAGCAGTGAAGCTTGGGGGTCGAACACTGAAGCTTTCTTT. Protein product: CASSEAWGSNTEAFF.

CDR3 amino acids: CASSLQSSGANVLTF. In DNA form, the CDR3 reads TGCGCCAGCAGCTTGCAGAGCTCTGGGGCCAACGTCCTGACTTTC. This chain uses TRBV5-1 with TRBJ2-6; D gene ambiguous. CDR1 is SGHRS and CDR2 is YFSETQ in the germline V gene. Trimming left V 1 base short and J 0 bases short, with 5 bases between. This CDR3 contains 15 residues.

CDR3 DNA sequence: TGTGCCAGCAGCTCCCGGGACGGCACCTACGAGCAGTACTTC. As protein: CASSSRDGTYEQYF. The J gene is TRBJ2-7, the V gene TRBV7-9, with D perhaps TRBD1 or TRBD2 (5 bases each). V was clipped by 4 bases and J by 2 bases, with 12 bases between them. Germline V gene lookup returns CDR1 SEHNR and CDR2 FQNEAQ (reference sequence). This CDR3 spans 14 amino acids.

The chain links TRBV5-1 to TRBJ1-1; a weak D match, TRBD1 (6 bases). V was clipped by 4 bases and J by 4 bases, with 17 bases between them. Germline V gene data show CDR1 as SGHRS and CDR2 as YFSETQ. The length of the CDR3 is 15 residues. CDR3 bases: TGCGCCAGCAGCCAGGAGGGGGGCGGAGGCACTGAAGCTTTCTTT. This encodes CASSQEGGGGTEAFF.

The chain couples TRBV28 to TRBJ1-1; 8 nucleotides match TRBD1. The trim removed 3 bases at V and 1 base at J, leaving 10 bases unmatched. CDR3 length equals 17 residues. Germline V CDR1 and CDR2: MDHEN, SYDVKM. Here the CDR3 DNA reads TGTGCCAGCAGTTTTACCAGGGGGCGCGCAAAGAACACTGAAGCTTTCTTT. Encoded protein: CASSFTRGRAKNTEAFF. The full variable domain, in which reference TRBV28 and TRBJ1-1 provide the parts outside the CDR3, is DVKVTQSSRYLVKRTGEKVFLECVQDMDHENMFWYRQDPGLGLRLIYFSYDVKMKEKGDIPEGYSVSREKKERFSLILESASTNQTSMYLCASSFTRGRAKNTEAFFGQGTRLTVV.